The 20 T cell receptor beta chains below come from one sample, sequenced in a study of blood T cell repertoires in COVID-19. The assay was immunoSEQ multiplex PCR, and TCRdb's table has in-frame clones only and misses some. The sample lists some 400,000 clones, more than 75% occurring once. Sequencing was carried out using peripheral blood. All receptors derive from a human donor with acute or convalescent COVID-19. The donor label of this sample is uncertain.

The CDR3 region is CASSLSRQGAMSNSPLHF. The CDR3 nucleotides read TGTGCCAGCAGCTTAAGCCGACAGGGAGCGATGTCTAATTCACCCCTCCACTTT. The chain has TRBV7-9 and TRBJ1-6; 7 nucleotides match TRBD1. The V and J ends lost 2 bases and 6 bases, in that order; junction bases with no gene match: 13. This CDR3 comprises 18 residues. Germline V gene sequence: CDR1 SEHNR, CDR2 FQNEAQ (reference sequence). Complete variable domain (other parts from reference TRBV7-9 and TRBJ1-6): DTGVSQNPRHKITKRGQNVTFRCDPISEHNRLYWYRQTLGQGPEFLTYFQNEAQLEKSRLLSDRFSAERPKGSFSTLEIQRTEQGDSAMYLCASSLSRQGAMSNSPLHFGNGTRLTVT.

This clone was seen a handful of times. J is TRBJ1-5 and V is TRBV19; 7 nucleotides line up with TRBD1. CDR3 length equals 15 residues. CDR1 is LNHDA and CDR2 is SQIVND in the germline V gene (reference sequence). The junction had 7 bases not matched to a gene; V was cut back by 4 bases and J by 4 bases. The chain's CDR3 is CASSSGQANNQPQHF. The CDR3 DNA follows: TGTGCCAGTAGTAGTGGACAGGCGAATAATCAGCCCCAGCATTTT.

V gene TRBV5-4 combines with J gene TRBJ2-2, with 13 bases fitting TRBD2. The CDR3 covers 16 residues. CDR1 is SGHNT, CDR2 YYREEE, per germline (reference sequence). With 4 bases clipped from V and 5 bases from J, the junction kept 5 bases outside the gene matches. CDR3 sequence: CASSGRTSGGTGELFF. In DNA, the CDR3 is TGTGCCAGCAGCGGGCGGACTAGCGGGGGAACCGGGGAGCTGTTTTTT.

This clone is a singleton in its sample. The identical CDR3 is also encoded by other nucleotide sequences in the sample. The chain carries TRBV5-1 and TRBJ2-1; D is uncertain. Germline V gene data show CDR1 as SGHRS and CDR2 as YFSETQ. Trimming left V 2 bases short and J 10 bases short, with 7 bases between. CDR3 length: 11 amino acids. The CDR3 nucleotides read TGCGCCAGCAGCTTCGGAGTAGAGCAGTTCTTC. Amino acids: CASSFGVEQFF.

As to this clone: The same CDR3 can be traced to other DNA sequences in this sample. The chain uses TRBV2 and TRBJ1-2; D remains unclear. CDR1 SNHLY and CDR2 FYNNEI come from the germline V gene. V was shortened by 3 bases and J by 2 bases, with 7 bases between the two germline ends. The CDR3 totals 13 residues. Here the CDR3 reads CASSEGRNYGYTF. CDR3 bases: TGTGCCAGCAGTGAGGGCAGAAACTATGGCTACACCTTC.

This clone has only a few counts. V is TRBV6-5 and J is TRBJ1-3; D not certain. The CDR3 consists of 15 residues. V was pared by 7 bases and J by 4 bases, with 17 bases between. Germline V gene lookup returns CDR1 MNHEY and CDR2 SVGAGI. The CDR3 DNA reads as TGTGCCAGCACCCGATTCTACGGGTCGGGAAACACCATATATTTT. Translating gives CASTRFYGSGNTIYF.

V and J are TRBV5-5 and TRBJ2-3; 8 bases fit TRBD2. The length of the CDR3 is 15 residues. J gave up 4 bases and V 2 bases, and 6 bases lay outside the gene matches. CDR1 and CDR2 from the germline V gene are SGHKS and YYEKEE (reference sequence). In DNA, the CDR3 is TGTGCCAGCAGCTTCGGGGGGGCATTCGCAGATACGCAGTATTTT. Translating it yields CASSFGGAFADTQYF.

CDR3 loop: CAWDQGQETQYF. The CDR3 DNA reads TGTGCCTGGGACCAGGGGCAAGAGACCCAGTACTTC. The gene calls are TRBV30 and TRBJ2-5; tentative D call: TRBD1 (6 bases). This CDR3 has 12 amino acids. CDR1 GTSNPN and CDR2 SVGIG come from the germline V gene (reference sequence). Trimming took off 5 bases at V and 2 bases at J, with 9 bases between the two ends.

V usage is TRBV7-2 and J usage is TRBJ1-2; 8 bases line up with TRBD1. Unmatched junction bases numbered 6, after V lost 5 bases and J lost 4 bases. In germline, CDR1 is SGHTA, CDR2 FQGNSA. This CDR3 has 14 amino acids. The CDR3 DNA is TGTGCCAGCAGCGCTGGACAGGGCTCCTATGGCTACACCTTC. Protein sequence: CASSAGQGSYGYTF.

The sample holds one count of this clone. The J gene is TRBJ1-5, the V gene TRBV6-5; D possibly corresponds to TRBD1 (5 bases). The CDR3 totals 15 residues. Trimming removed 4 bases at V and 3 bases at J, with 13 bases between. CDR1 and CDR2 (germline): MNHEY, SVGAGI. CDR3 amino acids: CASSSTRGFNQPQHF. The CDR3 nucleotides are TGTGCCAGCAGTTCCACCCGGGGGTTCAATCAGCCCCAGCATTTT.

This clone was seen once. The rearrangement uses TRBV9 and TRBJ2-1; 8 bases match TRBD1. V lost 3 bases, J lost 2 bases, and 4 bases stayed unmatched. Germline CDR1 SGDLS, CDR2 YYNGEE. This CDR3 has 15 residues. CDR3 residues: CASSEDRATYNEQFF. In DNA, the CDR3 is TGTGCCAGCAGCGAGGACAGGGCAACCTACAATGAGCAGTTCTTC.

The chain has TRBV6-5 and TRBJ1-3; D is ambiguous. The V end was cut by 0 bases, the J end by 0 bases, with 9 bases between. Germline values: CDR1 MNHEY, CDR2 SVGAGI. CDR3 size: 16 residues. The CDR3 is CASSYSRELSGNTIYF. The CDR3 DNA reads TGTGCCAGCAGTTACTCGCGGGAGCTCTCTGGAAACACCATATATTTT.

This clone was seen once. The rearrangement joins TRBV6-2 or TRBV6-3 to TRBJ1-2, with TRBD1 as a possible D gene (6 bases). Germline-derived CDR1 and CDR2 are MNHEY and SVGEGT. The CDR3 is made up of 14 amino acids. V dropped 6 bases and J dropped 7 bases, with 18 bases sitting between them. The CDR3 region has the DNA TGTGCCAGCAGCCCCGGGACAAGGATGTCTGGCTACACCTTC. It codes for CASSPGTRMSGYTF.

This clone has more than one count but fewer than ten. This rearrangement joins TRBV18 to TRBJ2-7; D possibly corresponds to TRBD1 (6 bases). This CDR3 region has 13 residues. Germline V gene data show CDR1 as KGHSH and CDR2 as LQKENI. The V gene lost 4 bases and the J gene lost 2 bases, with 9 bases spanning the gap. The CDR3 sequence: CASSLGGPYEQYF. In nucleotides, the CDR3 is TGTGCCAGCTCACTTGGGGGCCCCTACGAGCAGTACTTC.

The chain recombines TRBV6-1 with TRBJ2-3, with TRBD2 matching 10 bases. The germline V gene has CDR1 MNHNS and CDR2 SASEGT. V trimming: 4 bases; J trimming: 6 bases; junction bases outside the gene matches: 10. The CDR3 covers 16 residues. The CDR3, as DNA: TGTGCCAGCAGTGGGTGGCAGCGGGAGGGCCTCGATACGCAGTATTTT. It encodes CASSGWQREGLDTQYF.

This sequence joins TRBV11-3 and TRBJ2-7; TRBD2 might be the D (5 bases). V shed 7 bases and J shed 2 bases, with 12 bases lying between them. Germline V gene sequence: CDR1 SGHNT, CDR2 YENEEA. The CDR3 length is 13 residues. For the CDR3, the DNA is TGTGCCAGCACCTCGACTATAACCTACGAGCAGTACTTC. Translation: CASTSTITYEQYF.

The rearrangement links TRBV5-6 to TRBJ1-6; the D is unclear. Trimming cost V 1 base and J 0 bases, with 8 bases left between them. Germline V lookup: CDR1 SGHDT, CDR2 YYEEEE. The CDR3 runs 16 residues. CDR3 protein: CASSLNTNSYNSPLHF. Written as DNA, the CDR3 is TGTGCCAGCAGCTTGAACACCAACTCCTATAATTCACCCCTCCACTTT.

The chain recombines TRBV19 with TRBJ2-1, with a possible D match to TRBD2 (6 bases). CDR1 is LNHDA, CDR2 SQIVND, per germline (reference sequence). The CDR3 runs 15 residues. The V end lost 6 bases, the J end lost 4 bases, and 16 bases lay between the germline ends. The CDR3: CASRRLSGEYNEQFF. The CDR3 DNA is TGTGCCAGTAGGCGACTCTCGGGGGAGTACAATGAGCAGTTCTTC.

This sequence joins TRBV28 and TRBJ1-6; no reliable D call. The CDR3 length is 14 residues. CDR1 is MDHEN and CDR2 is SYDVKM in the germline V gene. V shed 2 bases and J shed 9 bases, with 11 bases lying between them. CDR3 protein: CASSLNERISPLHF. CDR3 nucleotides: TGTGCCAGCAGTTTAAACGAGCGGATTTCACCCCTCCACTTT.

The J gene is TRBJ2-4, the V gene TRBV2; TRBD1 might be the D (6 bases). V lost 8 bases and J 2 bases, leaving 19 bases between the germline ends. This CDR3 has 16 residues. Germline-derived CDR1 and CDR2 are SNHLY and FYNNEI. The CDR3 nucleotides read TGTGCCAGCCAGGGTGACAGGTCGGTCCCCAAAAACATTCAGTACTTC. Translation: CASQGDRSVPKNIQYF.